The 27 T cell receptor beta chains in this list originate from one sample, sequenced in a study of blood T cells in healthy people across ages. It was with a sample-barcoded 5' primer and a J-beta primer mix that a second PCR of roughly 7 to 12 cycles was run. TCRdb itself ran the 5' RACE reads through MiXCR, one entry per CDR3 protein. Among approximately 1.5 million distinct CDR3 sequences, roughly 43% were seen once, and the ten largest hold approximately 4.1%. The material sequenced was blood. These receptors were collected from a woman aged 18 to 35 in good health.

This clonotype has at least ten counts. The chain is built from TRBV20-1 and TRBJ1-2; D unclear. This CDR3 spans 14 amino acids. V lost 5 bases, J lost 0 bases, and 13 bases lay in between. The germline V gene encodes CDR1 DFQATT and CDR2 SNEGSKA (reference sequence). CDR3 protein: CSAARRIANYGYTF. The CDR3 nucleotides are TGCAGTGCTGCCCGACGGATAGCTAACTATGGCTACACCTTC.

The chain employs TRBV7-2 and TRBJ2-3; perhaps TRBD1 as D (8 bases). Trimming took 4 bases from V and 7 from J, leaving 24 bases between them. This CDR3 is 17 amino acids long. Germline V CDR1 and CDR2: SGHTA, FQGNSA. CDR3 DNA sequence: TGTGCCAGCAGCTCTTCCATCGGGGGGCAGGGGGCCCATACGCAGTATTTT. Translating it yields CASSSSIGGQGAHTQYF.

The genes are TRBV4-3 and TRBJ2-7; 12 nucleotides agree with TRBD2. The germline V gene has CDR1 LGHNA and CDR2 YSLEER. The trim removed 5 bases at V and 7 bases at J, leaving 9 bases unmatched. The CDR3 has 15 amino acids. CDR3: CASSYGLAGTNEQYF. The CDR3 DNA is TGCGCCAGCAGCTACGGACTAGCGGGAACCAATGAGCAGTACTTC.

The rearrangement uses TRBV20-1 and TRBJ2-3; 16 positions agree with TRBD2. The CDR3 spans 16 residues. V was clipped by 4 bases and J by 5 bases; unmatched bases: 6. Per the germline V gene, CDR1 is DFQATT and CDR2 is SNEGSKA (reference sequence). In DNA form, the CDR3 reads TGCAGTGCTAACTCGGGACTAGCGGGGGGGATAGATACGCAGTATTTT. This gives the protein CSANSGLAGGIDTQYF.

About this clonotype: Compared with germline, one end of the junction differs, possibly owing to a read error. This rearrangement joins TRBV4-1 to TRBJ2-1; 15 bases fit TRBD2. This CDR3 is built from 18 residues. Germline V gene sequence: CDR1 MGHRA, CDR2 YSYEKL. The CDR3 DNA sequence: TGCGCCGGCAGCCTGGGACTAGCGGGGGGTCACAGGAACAATGAGCAGTTCTTC. Amino acids: CAGSLGLAGGHRNNEQFF.

The V call is TRBV6-2 or TRBV6-3, the J call TRBJ1-2, with D unclear. CDR1 and CDR2 from the germline V gene are MNHEY and SVGEGT. The length of the CDR3 is 12 residues. The ends were cut back, 9 bases at V and 2 bases at J, with 10 bases in the middle. CDR3 region: CASSDFNYGYTF. In DNA form, the CDR3 reads TGTGCCAGTTCAGACTTCAACTATGGCTACACCTTC.

The CDR3 reads CASRTLGYNEQYF. The CDR3 DNA is TGTGCCAGCAGAACACTAGGTTACAATGAGCAGTACTTC. This chain connects TRBV6-2 or TRBV6-3 to TRBJ2-1, with D perhaps TRBD2 (5 bases). The J call could be wrong; TRBJ2-7 is a better fit for the DNA end. The CDR3 consists of 13 residues. Germline assignment: CDR1 MNHEY and CDR2 SVGEGT.

Here the CDR3 reads CASSPAKGGVTNEKLFF. CDR3 DNA sequence: TGTGCCAGCAGTCCGGCAAAGGGCGGTGTCACTAATGAAAAACTGTTTTTT. The genes are TRBV27 and TRBJ1-4; no clear D gene. The V end was cut by 5 bases, the J end by 2 bases, with 18 bases between. Germline CDR1 reads MNHEY; CDR2 reads SMNVEV (reference sequence). This CDR3 region has 17 residues.

The CDR3 region has the DNA TGTGCCAGCATCTTCGGGGCTAGCACAGATACGCAGTATTTT. The encoded protein is CASIFGASTDTQYF. The genes are TRBV7-9 and TRBJ2-3; TRBD1 or TRBD2 may be the D gene (5 bases each). The germline gives CDR1 SEHNR, CDR2 FQNEAQ (reference sequence). This CDR3 has 14 residues. The V end lost 7 bases, the J end lost 0 bases, and 11 bases lay between the germline ends.

The chain's CDR3 is CASIRQGGGQPQHF. The CDR3, as DNA: TGTGCCAGCATACGACAGGGAGGAGGTCAGCCCCAGCATTTT. The rearrangement joins TRBV6-4 to TRBJ1-5; 7 bases map to TRBD1. The V segment lost 7 bases and the J segment 6 bases; nucleotides outside the gene matches: 9. The length of the CDR3 is 14 residues. The germline V gene encodes CDR1 MRHNA and CDR2 SNTAGT.

This clonotype was seen a few times. The J gene is TRBJ2-6, the V gene TRBV7-9; the match to TRBD2 covers 8 bases. CDR1 and CDR2 (germline): SEHNR, FQNEAQ (reference sequence). The CDR3 extends over 15 amino acids. V was clipped by 7 bases and J by 0 bases; unmatched bases: 2. In DNA form, the CDR3 reads TGTGCCAGCAACCGGGGGGGCTCTGGGGCCAACGTCCTGACTTTC. Amino acid sequence: CASNRGGSGANVLTF.

This clonotype was seen more than once but under ten times. The chain has TRBV24-1 and TRBJ2-1, with 10 bases that match TRBD1. This CDR3 has 15 residues. Germline-derived CDR1 and CDR2 are KGHDR and SFDVKD. Trimming removed 3 bases from V and 7 bases from J; junction bases left unmatched: 5. Here the CDR3 DNA reads TGTGCCACCAGTGATCCGGGACAGGGGAGGAATGAGCAGTTCTTC. Its translation: CATSDPGQGRNEQFF.

This clonotype was seen only a few times. The CDR3: CASSLDLGGSSTDTQYF. CDR3 nucleotide sequence: TGCGCCAGCAGCTTGGACCTAGGGGGGTCCAGCACAGATACGCAGTATTTT. The chain carries TRBV5-1 and TRBJ2-3; D is possibly TRBD1 or TRBD2 (6 bases each). The CDR3 spans 17 residues. V was trimmed by 0 bases and J by 0 bases, leaving 14 bases between them. CDR1 and CDR2 (germline): SGHRS, YFSETQ.

This rearrangement joins TRBV4-1 to TRBJ2-1, with 8 nucleotides matching TRBD2. Looked up from germline, CDR1 is MGHRA and CDR2 is YSYEKL. V was pared by 1 base and J by 10 bases, with 12 bases of the junction left unmatched. The CDR3 extends over 16 amino acids. The CDR3 protein is CASSQGEGTSEQEQFF. DNA of the CDR3: TGCGCCAGCAGCCAAGGGGAGGGGACTAGTGAGCAAGAGCAGTTCTTC.

This clonotype was seen only a few times. J is TRBJ1-5 and V is TRBV6-6; tentatively, D is TRBD1 (5 bases). The germline V gene encodes CDR1 MNHNY and CDR2 SVGAGI (reference sequence). Trimming cost V 2 bases and J 6 bases, with 14 bases left between them. CDR3 length: 15 residues. CDR3 nucleotides: TGTGCCAGCAGTTACGGGAGGGGAGGAGGTCAGCCCCAGCATTTT. This sequence encodes CASSYGRGGGQPQHF.

This clonotype has just a few counts. The chain uses TRBV5-1 and TRBJ2-7; no clear D. This CDR3 region has 14 residues. The V end was cut by 1 base, the J end by 7 bases, with 15 bases between. CDR1 SGHRS and CDR2 YFSETQ come from the germline V gene. The CDR3, as DNA: TGCGCCAGCAGCTTGATGGTCTCTCTGGGGGAGCAGTACTTC. As protein: CASSLMVSLGEQYF.

The gene calls are TRBV30 and TRBJ2-1; TRBD2 matches 8 bases. Germline values: CDR1 GTSNPN, CDR2 SVGIG (reference sequence). This CDR3 comprises 14 residues. Trimming at V came to 0 bases and at J to 2 bases, leaving 0 bases not matched to a gene. CDR3 residues: CAWSVLAAYNEQFF. The CDR3 DNA is TGTGCCTGGAGTGTACTAGCGGCCTACAATGAGCAGTTCTTC.

The chain has TRBV9 and TRBJ2-5; possible D gene TRBD2, 5 bases. Germline CDR1 SGDLS, CDR2 YYNGEE. The CDR3 runs 14 residues. The V and J ends lost 4 bases and 2 bases respectively, with 12 bases between them. CDR3 loop: CASSSRDRQETQYF. The CDR3 DNA follows: TGTGCCAGCAGCTCCCGGGATAGGCAAGAGACCCAGTACTTC. The full variable domain, completed using reference TRBV9 and TRBJ2-5, is DSGVTQTPKHLITATGQRVTLRCSPRSGDLSVYWYQQSLDQGLQFLIQYYNGEERAKGNILERFSAQQFPDLHSELNLSSLELGDSALYFCASSSRDRQETQYFGPGTRLLVL.

The chain links TRBV6-5 to TRBJ2-2; 8 bases are a match to TRBD1. V dropped 6 bases and J dropped 4; count of bases not matched to a gene: 7. The CDR3 is made up of 15 amino acids. From germline, CDR1 is MNHEY and CDR2 SVGAGI. The CDR3: CASSWTGTGTGELFF. The DNA for the CDR3 is TGTGCCAGCAGCTGGACAGGGACCGGCACCGGGGAGCTGTTTTTT.

A few counts support this clonotype. The genes are TRBV12-3 or TRBV12-4 and TRBJ2-3; TRBD2 aligns across 8 bases. This CDR3 region has 14 residues. After removal of 6 bases from V and 4 bases from J, the junction contained 6 bases not matched to a gene. CDR3 DNA: TGTGCCAGCAGGTTACGGGAGGGGGCAGATACGCAGTATTTT. It is translated as CASRLREGADTQYF.

V usage is TRBV29-1 and J usage is TRBJ1-1; 8 bases match TRBD1. The junction had 5 bases not matched to a gene; V was cut back by 7 bases and J by 4 bases. There are 12 residues in the CDR3. Germline CDR1 is SQVTM and CDR2 is ANQGSEA. As DNA, the CDR3 is TGCAGCGCTCCAGGGGGCCTCACTGAAGCTTTCTTT. Translation gives CSAPGGLTEAFF.

CDR3 residues: CASSLALRGTYEQYF. CDR3 in DNA: TGTGCCAGCAGCTTAGCTCTGCGGGGCACCTACGAGCAGTACTTC. The chain carries TRBV7-8 and TRBJ2-7; D is perhaps TRBD2 (6 bases). The V end lost 0 bases, the J end lost 2 bases, and 11 bases lay between the germline ends. Germline CDR1 SGHVS, CDR2 FQNEAQ. The CDR3 spans 15 residues.

The chain joins TRBV20-1 to TRBJ1-1, with D perhaps TRBD1 (6 bases). V was trimmed by 0 bases and J by 0 bases, leaving 20 bases between them. The germline V gene encodes CDR1 DFQATT and CDR2 SNEGSKA (reference sequence). CDR3 length: 18 residues. The CDR3 sequence: CSARDQWEGVSMNTEAFF. The CDR3 bases are TGCAGTGCTAGAGATCAATGGGAGGGGGTATCGATGAACACTGAAGCTTTCTTT.

J is TRBJ2-3 and V is TRBV5-1; perhaps TRBD1 as D (5 bases). The CDR3 is 15 amino acids. Trimming pared 0 bases from V and 2 bases from J, leaving 10 bases between. Germline V gene sequence: CDR1 SGHRS, CDR2 YFSETQ. This CDR3 is CASSLEPGHTDTQYF. Written as DNA, the CDR3 is TGCGCCAGCAGCTTGGAACCTGGACACACAGATACGCAGTATTTT.

This chain connects TRBV7-9 to TRBJ1-2; possibly TRBD1 for D (6 bases). Trimming left V 4 bases short and J 4 bases short, with 10 bases between. There are 13 residues in the CDR3. Germline lookup yields CDR1 SEHNR and CDR2 FQNEAQ (reference sequence). CDR3 region: CASSWDKGYGYTF. The CDR3 DNA follows: TGTGCCAGCAGCTGGGACAAGGGCTATGGCTACACCTTC.

This chain joins TRBV21-1 and TRBJ2-7; the D call in the table, TRBD1, was not verified against the DNA. TRBV21-1 is designated a pseudogene. The CDR3 is made up of 17 amino acids. The CDR3 spells CAGNLGGTIEGSYEQYF. CDR3 coding DNA: TGTGCCGGCAACTTAGGGGGAACAATTGAAGGCTCCTACGAGCAGTACTTC.

This clonotype was observed a few times. The chain uses TRBV25-1 and TRBJ2-1; 14 positions agree with TRBD2. The CDR3 has 18 residues. The trim removed 4 bases at V and 4 bases at J, leaving 9 bases unmatched. Germline V gene data show CDR1 as MGHDK and CDR2 as SYGVNS. CDR3: CASSGRTSGRQVYNEQFF. The DNA for the CDR3 is TGTGCCAGCAGTGGGAGGACTAGCGGGAGGCAAGTATACAATGAGCAGTTCTTC.